These 20 T cell receptor beta chains were all obtained from the same sample, sequenced in a study of a mutant IDH1 vaccine in newly diagnosed glioma. Using immunoSEQ multiplex PCR, the repertoire was profiled, and TCRdb retains in-frame clones only, with some absent. The sample contains about 96,000 clones, about four fifths of which appear only once. Sample time point: baseline, week 1 (first vaccination visit). Treatment specified: pre-vaccination baseline after standard-of-care therapy. Sequenced here: PBMCs, sampled from a glioma patient treated with radiotherapy, temozolomide or both. These receptors all come from a man aged 35 to 55 with glioma.

The V call is TRBV21-1, the J call TRBJ1-2; the D call TRBD1 from the table was never checked on the DNA. TRBV21-1 is recorded as a pseudogene. The CDR3 contains 12 residues. Here the CDR3 DNA reads TGTGCCAGCAGCAAAGTCAGGGGTGGCTACACCTTC. Translating it yields CASSKVRGGYTF.

The rearrangement links TRBV6-1 to TRBJ2-2; 7 nucleotides match TRBD2. V lost 6 bases to trimming and J lost 3 bases; unmatched junction nucleotides: 7. The CDR3 is 15 residues long. Germline V lookup: CDR1 MNHNS, CDR2 SASEGT. The CDR3 sequence: CASRRGLADTGELFF. Here the CDR3 DNA reads TGTGCCAGCAGGAGAGGCCTAGCGGACACCGGGGAGCTGTTTTTT.

This clone occurred a few times. The CDR3 DNA is TGTGCCAGCGGATCCGGACAGGGTTATAACTATGGCTACACCTTC. Protein product: CASGSGQGYNYGYTF. The V call is TRBV27, the J call TRBJ1-2; 8 bases fit TRBD1. The V gene's germline CDR1 is MNHEY and CDR2 SMNVEV (reference sequence). After removal of 8 bases from V and 1 base from J, the junction contained 9 bases not matched to a gene. The CDR3 is made up of 15 amino acids.

This clone came up many times. This chain joins TRBV19 and TRBJ2-1; 8 bases match TRBD2. V shed 3 bases, J shed 1 base, and the junction held 5 bases outside the gene matches. There are 16 residues in the CDR3. CDR1 is LNHDA and CDR2 is SQIVND in the germline V gene (reference sequence). CDR3 residues: CASSITAGGSYNEQFF. The CDR3 coding sequence is TGTGCCAGTAGTATTACTGCGGGGGGTTCCTACAATGAGCAGTTCTTC.

The rearrangement joins TRBV19 to TRBJ2-4, with TRBD1 matching 11 bases. The V gene's germline CDR1 is LNHDA and CDR2 SQIVND (reference sequence). The CDR3 is made up of 14 amino acids. V was clipped by 4 bases and J by 6 bases; unmatched bases: 2. CDR3 amino acids: CASSRGTGGNIQYF. In DNA, the CDR3 is TGTGCCAGTAGTAGGGGGACAGGGGGAAACATTCAGTACTTC.

The V gene is TRBV19, the J gene TRBJ2-1, with D possibly being TRBD1 (5 bases). The germline V gene encodes CDR1 LNHDA and CDR2 SQIVND (reference sequence). Trimming took off 5 bases at V and 10 bases at J, with 9 bases between the two ends. This CDR3 is built from 11 residues. This CDR3 reads CASSLRQEQFF. CDR3 nucleotide sequence: TGTGCCAGTAGTCTCCGACAGGAGCAGTTCTTC.

This clone turned up a few times. V usage is TRBV10-3 and J usage is TRBJ1-1; D is undetermined. Trimming took 6 bases from V and 4 from J, leaving 12 bases between them. The CDR3 has 13 residues. The germline V gene has CDR1 ENHRY and CDR2 SYGVKD. CDR3 bases: TGTGCCATCAGATGGGCGGCGGGCACTGAAGCTTTCTTT. Translation gives CAIRWAAGTEAFF.

This clone was seen a few times. The chain joins TRBV4-3 to TRBJ2-5; 7 nucleotides line up with TRBD1. CDR1 is LGHNA and CDR2 is YSLEER in the germline V gene. The CDR3 sequence is 15 residues long. V dropped 0 bases and J dropped 4; count of bases not matched to a gene: 5. The CDR3 DNA is TGCGCCAGCAGCCAAGACTTAGGGGGCTTAGAGACCCAGTACTTC. Its protein product is CASSQDLGGLETQYF.

The chain links TRBV4-3 to TRBJ2-2; 7 bases fit TRBD1. Germline trimming cut 1 base from V and 6 bases from J; bases unmatched to any gene: 8. This CDR3 comprises 16 residues. The germline V gene has CDR1 LGHNA and CDR2 YSLEER. Here the CDR3 reads CASSQAADRRPGELFF. The CDR3 coding sequence is TGCGCCAGCAGCCAAGCAGCGGACAGGCGCCCCGGGGAGCTGTTTTTT.

This sequence joins TRBV13 and TRBJ2-7; 8 bases line up with TRBD1. The CDR3 length is 15 residues. V was pared by 0 bases and J by 2 bases, with 3 bases of the junction left unmatched. From germline, CDR1 is PRHDT and CDR2 FYEKMQ (reference sequence). The CDR3 nucleotides are TGTGCCAGCAGCTTAGGCTGGACAGGGCCCTACGAGCAGTACTTC. It translates to CASSLGWTGPYEQYF.

V gene TRBV6-5 combines with J gene TRBJ2-5; 10 bases are a match to TRBD2. The J call is doubtful: the DNA matches TRBJ2-7 better. Germline V gene data show CDR1 as MNHEY and CDR2 as SVGAGI. The CDR3 is made up of 15 amino acids. CDR3 bases: TGTGCCAGCAGTTCTCCTAGCGGGAGTAAGAACGAGCAGTACTTC. Encoded protein: CASSSPSGSKNEQYF.

The chain uses TRBV6-1 and TRBJ1-2; 9 bases line up with TRBD1. The CDR3 has 14 amino acids. Per the germline V gene, CDR1 is MNHNS and CDR2 is SASEGT. V shed 5 bases and J 2 bases; nucleotides not matched to a gene: 3. The chain's CDR3 is CASSRGTGNYGYTF. The CDR3, as DNA: TGTGCCAGCAGTCGGGGGACAGGGAACTATGGCTACACCTTC.

The CDR3 bases are TGCGCCAGCAGCTTAGGGGCCTCCTACGAGCAGTACTTC. As protein: CASSLGASYEQYF. This chain links TRBV5-1 with TRBJ2-7; TRBD1 is a possible D gene (5 bases). CDR3 length: 13 amino acids. V was trimmed by 2 bases and J by 0 bases, leaving 6 bases between them. Germline CDR1 and CDR2: SGHRS and YFSETQ.

The J gene is TRBJ2-2, the V gene TRBV19; D call uncertain. The CDR3 covers 14 residues. The V end lost 6 bases, the J end lost 0 bases, and 8 bases lay between the germline ends. CDR1 is LNHDA, CDR2 SQIVND, per germline (reference sequence). CDR3 sequence reads: CASSPLANTGELFF. The DNA for the CDR3 is TGTGCCAGTAGCCCTTTAGCGAACACCGGGGAGCTGTTTTTT. The full variable domain, its missing parts supplied by reference TRBV19 and TRBJ2-2, is DGGITQSPKYLFRKEGQNVTLSCEQNLNHDAMYWYRQDPGQGLRLIYYSQIVNDFQKGDIAEGYSVSREKKESFPLTVTSAQKNPTAFYLCASSPLANTGELFFGEGSRLTVL.

V gene TRBV30 combines with J gene TRBJ1-5; D might be TRBD1 (6 bases). The CDR3 extends over 15 amino acids. Germline loops: CDR1 GTSNPN, CDR2 SVGIG (reference sequence). V lost 0 bases and J 4 bases, leaving 13 bases between the germline ends. The CDR3 protein is CAWSVEGQGNQPQHF. The CDR3 DNA is TGTGCCTGGAGTGTAGAGGGTCAGGGGAATCAGCCCCAGCATTTT.

The chain carries TRBV29-1 and TRBJ1-1; D uncertain. Germline V gene lookup returns CDR1 SQVTM and CDR2 ANQGSEA. This CDR3 region has 16 residues. Trimming removed 5 bases at V and 0 bases at J, with 19 bases between. CDR3 sequence (DNA): TGCAGCGTTAACGGACCGTGGAACTTTATGAACACTGAAGCTTTCTTT. Protein sequence: CSVNGPWNFMNTEAFF.

The V gene is TRBV7-9, the J gene TRBJ1-2; D unresolved. Trimming left V 2 bases short and J 3 bases short, with 4 bases between. The CDR3 spans 12 residues. Germline V gene data show CDR1 as SEHNR and CDR2 as FQNEAQ (reference sequence). The CDR3 sequence: CASSLRDYGYTF. The DNA of the CDR3 is TGTGCCAGCAGCTTAAGGGACTATGGCTACACCTTC.

The chain links TRBV19 to TRBJ1-1; D is possibly TRBD1 (5 bases). Germline V lookup: CDR1 LNHDA, CDR2 SQIVND (reference sequence). V shed 6 bases and J shed 1 base, with 18 bases lying between them. The CDR3 consists of 16 residues. CDR3 in amino acids: CASRGYSTATNTEAFF. The CDR3 DNA sequence: TGTGCCAGTAGAGGCTACTCGACAGCGACGAACACTGAAGCTTTCTTT.

This sequence joins TRBV2 and TRBJ1-2, with D possibly matching TRBD1 (5 bases). This CDR3 comprises 15 residues. CDR1 is SNHLY, CDR2 FYNNEI, per germline. V was trimmed by 3 bases and J by 0 bases, leaving 11 bases between them. CDR3 loop: CASSESGDPNYGYTF. The CDR3 region has the DNA TGTGCCAGCAGTGAGTCGGGGGATCCTAACTATGGCTACACCTTC.

This chain links TRBV7-2 with TRBJ2-1; 7 nucleotides match TRBD2. This CDR3 has 16 amino acids. The germline CDR1 and CDR2 sequences are SGHTA and FQGNSA. V shed 2 bases and J 1 base; nucleotides not matched to a gene: 5. The CDR3 DNA sequence: TGTGCCAGCAGCTTATTTCCGGGAGGATCCTACAATGAGCAGTTCTTC. It encodes CASSLFPGGSYNEQFF. Full variable domain (rest looked up from reference TRBV7-2 and TRBJ2-1): GAGVSQSPSNKVTEKGKDVELRCDPISGHTALYWYRQSLGQGLEFLIYFQGNSAPDKSGLPSDRFSAERTGGSVSTLTIQRTQQEDSAVYLCASSLFPGGSYNEQFFGPGTRLTVL.